The 18 T cell receptor beta chains listed next were all sequenced from one sample in a study of vaccination effects on CD4 cells after COVID-19. Within the ViraFEST assay, antigen-specific CD4+ T cells underwent expansion with viral peptide pools prior to sequencing. After less than 11 days in culture, the CD4+ T cells were isolated. Either the mRNA-1273 or the BNT162b2 vaccine was given to participants as two doses. Profiled with immunoSEQ multiplex PCR; TCRdb holds only in-frame clones, not every one. The sample contains some 74,000 clones, about 86% of which appear only once. Their target antigens are unknown. The specimen was CD4+ T cells from PBMCs cultured with HCoV-229E spike peptides, collected after COVID-19 vaccination. All receptors come from a human donor who received a COVID-19 vaccine.

This clone came up once. V usage is TRBV5-1 and J usage is TRBJ2-1; 7 positions match TRBD1. CDR1 and CDR2 (germline): SGHRS, YFSETQ. V gave up 1 base and J gave up 4 bases; unmatched junction bases: 5. The CDR3 runs to 15 residues. CDR3 nucleotides: TGCGCCAGCAGCTTGACAGGGGACCGTTACAATGAGCAGTTCTTC. As protein: CASSLTGDRYNEQFF. Full variable domain (remainder filled in from reference TRBV5-1 and TRBJ2-1): KAGVTQTPRYLIKTRGQQVTLSCSPISGHRSVSWYQQTPGQGLQFLFEYFSETQRNKGNFPGRFSGRQFSNSRSEMNVSTLELGDSALYLCASSLTGDRYNEQFFGPGTRLTVL.

The genes are TRBV5-4 and TRBJ1-2; TRBD1 matches 7 bases. Germline CDR1 reads SGHNT; CDR2 reads YYREEE (reference sequence). The CDR3 has 16 amino acids. Unmatched junction bases numbered 9, after V lost 4 bases and J lost 0 bases. The CDR3 loop is CASSRGAGTANYGYTF. The CDR3 DNA sequence: TGTGCCAGCAGCCGCGGGGCGGGGACAGCTAACTATGGCTACACCTTC.

This clone was counted between two and nine times. This chain uses TRBV5-1 with TRBJ1-2; D gene ambiguous. The CDR3 is 15 residues long. V was shortened by 1 base and J by 4 bases, with 14 bases between the two germline ends. Germline values: CDR1 SGHRS, CDR2 YFSETQ. CDR3 residues: CASSLLMSLGYGYTF. The CDR3 region has the DNA TGCGCCAGCAGCTTGTTAATGTCGCTTGGCTATGGCTACACCTTC.

The chain combines TRBV5-5 with TRBJ1-2, with D tentatively TRBD1 (5 bases). The CDR3 is made up of 15 amino acids. Trimming cost V 0 bases and J 6 bases, with 15 bases left between them. Germline CDR1 reads SGHKS; CDR2 reads YYEKEE (reference sequence). The CDR3 protein is CASSLGGHIQNGYTF. The CDR3 DNA reads as TGTGCCAGCAGCTTGGGGGGCCACATACAAAATGGCTACACCTTC.

The V call is TRBV30, the J call TRBJ2-2; 10 positions match TRBD2. The V and J ends lost 8 bases and 4 bases, in that order; junction bases with no gene match: 10. Looked up from germline, CDR1 is GTSNPN and CDR2 is SVGIG (reference sequence). The CDR3 has 15 amino acids. The CDR3 sequence is CAVRVAGGLTGELFF. The CDR3 DNA sequence: TGTGCCGTGCGGGTAGCGGGGGGCCTCACCGGGGAGCTGTTTTTT.

V gene TRBV5-6 combines with J gene TRBJ2-5; D possibly corresponds to TRBD2 (5 bases). CDR3 size: 16 residues. Germline values: CDR1 SGHDT, CDR2 YYEEEE. V lost 0 bases and J 1 base, leaving 13 bases between the germline ends. Here the CDR3 reads CASSLVSKGSQETQYF. The CDR3 DNA reads TGTGCCAGCAGCTTGGTTTCAAAAGGGAGCCAAGAGACCCAGTACTTC. Combining the CDR3 with reference TRBV5-6 and TRBJ2-5 gives the whole variable domain DAGVTQSPTHLIKTRGQQVTLRCSPKSGHDTVSWYQQALGQGPQFIFQYYEEEERQRGNFPDRFSGHQFPNYSSELNVNALLLGDSALYLCASSLVSKGSQETQYFGPGTRLLVL.

The sample holds a few counts of this clone. The chain links TRBV2 to TRBJ2-5; perhaps TRBD2 as D (6 bases). The CDR3 consists of 14 residues. Trimming took off 6 bases at V and 1 base at J, with 12 bases between the two ends. The germline V gene has CDR1 SNHLY and CDR2 FYNNEI. CDR3 loop: CASRAGTSQETQYF. In nucleotides, the CDR3 is TGTGCCAGCAGAGCCGGGACTTCCCAAGAGACCCAGTACTTC.

The chain couples TRBV28 to TRBJ1-2, with a tentative D call TRBD1 (5 bases). CDR3 length: 13 amino acids. The ends were cut back, 3 bases at V and 6 bases at J, with 11 bases in the middle. Germline lookup yields CDR1 MDHEN and CDR2 SYDVKM. The DNA for the CDR3 is TGTGCCAGCAGTTTCGCAGGGTTAAATGGCTACACCTTC. It yields the protein CASSFAGLNGYTF.

V is TRBV18 and J is TRBJ2-3; TRBD2 aligns across 9 bases. Germline CDR1 reads KGHSH; CDR2 reads LQKENI. There are 17 residues in the CDR3. J was trimmed by 2 bases and V by 2 bases; bases with no gene match: 8. The CDR3 nucleotides are TGTGCCAGCTCACCAGTCAGCGGGGGGAGGTTCACAGATACGCAGTATTTT. Translation gives CASSPVSGGRFTDTQYF.

V and J are TRBV12-2 and TRBJ2-5; the table's D gene call, TRBD1, was not cross checked with the DNA. TRBV12-2 is tagged as a pseudogene. The CDR3 is 13 residues long. CDR3 DNA sequence: TGTGCAAGTCGCTGGGACATCCAAGAGACCCAGTACTTC. Translating it yields CASRWDIQETQYF.

This clone was observed a handful of times. The gene calls are TRBV3-1 (or the pseudogene TRBV3-2) and TRBJ1-1; TRBD1 matches at 8 bases. This CDR3 comprises 14 residues. Germline V lookup: CDR1 LGHDT, CDR2 YNNKEL (reference sequence). V trimming: 4 bases; J trimming: 4 bases; junction bases outside the gene matches: 5. The CDR3 DNA reads TGTGCCAGCAGCCGACAGGGGTTGAGCACTGAAGCTTTCTTT. It encodes CASSRQGLSTEAFF.

This clone was recorded only once. The chain combines TRBV6-6 with TRBJ1-3; D remains unclear. With 2 bases removed from V and 0 bases from J, the gap between germline ends came to 8 bases. Germline values: CDR1 MNHNY, CDR2 SVGAGI (reference sequence). There are 15 residues in the CDR3. The CDR3 coding sequence is TGTGCCAGCAGTTACCCCTCGAACTCTGGAAACACCATATATTTT. Its translation is CASSYPSNSGNTIYF.

The chain is built from TRBV4-1 and TRBJ2-5; D may match TRBD1 or TRBD2 (5 bases each). Trimming removed 5 bases at V and 5 bases at J, with 12 bases between. The V gene's germline CDR1 is MGHRA and CDR2 YSYEKL. CDR3 length equals 13 residues. Here the CDR3 reads CASSLAWGETQYF. As DNA, the CDR3 is TGCGCCAGCAGCTTAGCATGGGGGGAGACCCAGTACTTC.

The V call is TRBV7-8, the J call TRBJ2-7; TRBD1 is a possible D gene (6 bases). The ends were cut back, 1 base at V and 2 bases at J, with 12 bases in the middle. The CDR3 spans 15 residues. Germline CDR1 SGHVS, CDR2 FQNEAQ. CDR3 coding DNA: TGTGCCAGCAGCTTAGTCCCCCAGGGGCCCTACGAGCAGTACGTC. Its protein product is CASSLVPQGPYEQYV.

V and J are TRBV18 and TRBJ2-2; perhaps TRBD2 as D (6 bases). The CDR3 has 15 residues. Looked up from germline, CDR1 is KGHSH and CDR2 is LQKENI. The V end was cut by 2 bases, the J end by 5 bases, with 12 bases between. CDR3 sequence reads: CASSPLLAPTGELFF. CDR3 DNA sequence: TGTGCCAGCTCACCATTACTAGCCCCAACCGGGGAGCTGTTTTTT.

The chain joins TRBV5-6 to TRBJ2-1; D gene ambiguous. Germline V gives CDR1 SGHDT, CDR2 YYEEEE. This CDR3 spans 12 amino acids. With 1 base removed from V and 10 bases from J, the gap between germline ends came to 9 bases. CDR3 coding DNA: TGTGCCAGCAGCTTGTGGGGTAGCGAGCAGTTCTTC. Translation: CASSLWGSEQFF.

The rearrangement uses TRBV27 and TRBJ1-1; D remains ambiguous. This CDR3 has 13 amino acids. V was shortened by 2 bases and J by 4 bases, with 8 bases between the two germline ends. CDR1 and CDR2 (germline): MNHEY, SMNVEV (reference sequence). As DNA, the CDR3 is TGTGCCAGCAGTTTACGGCGGACCACTGAAGCTTTCTTT. Its protein product is CASSLRRTTEAFF.

This clone has a handful of counts. CDR3 in amino acids: CASKVGNTYEQYV. The DNA of the CDR3 is TGTGCCAGCAAGGTCGGGAATACCTACGAGCAGTACGTC. The genes are TRBV6-6 and TRBJ2-7; D is possibly TRBD2 (5 bases). Germline loops: CDR1 MNHNY, CDR2 SVGAGI (reference sequence). The CDR3 consists of 13 residues. Trimming pared 7 bases from V and 2 bases from J, leaving 12 bases between.